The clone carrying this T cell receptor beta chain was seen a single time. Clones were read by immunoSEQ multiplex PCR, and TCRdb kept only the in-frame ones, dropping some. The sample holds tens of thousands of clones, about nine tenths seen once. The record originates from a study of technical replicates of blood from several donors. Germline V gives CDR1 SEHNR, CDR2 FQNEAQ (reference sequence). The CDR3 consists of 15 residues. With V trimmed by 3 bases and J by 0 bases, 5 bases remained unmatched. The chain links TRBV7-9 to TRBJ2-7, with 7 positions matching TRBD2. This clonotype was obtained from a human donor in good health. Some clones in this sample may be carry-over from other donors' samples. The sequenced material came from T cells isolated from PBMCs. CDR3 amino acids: CASSLIGGSSYEQYF. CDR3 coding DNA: TGTGCCAGCAGCTTGATCGGCGGGAGCTCCTACGAGCAGTACTTC.